This T cell receptor (beta chain) was observed in a study of cytomegalovirus exposure and HLA in healthy donors. Overall study results and limits: Highest at DRB1 and lowest at HLA-C, TCR association rates differed among HLA loci in a later analysis. A later analysis found that most CMV-associated TCR beta chains appeared HLA-restricted. Listed as cytomegalovirus-associated were 150 to 200 TCR beta chains. For most TCR beta V segments, an earlier analysis put the productive rate at about 87% or about 30% of the time.

V trimming: 3 bases; J trimming: 0 bases; junction bases outside the gene matches: 6. The CDR3 spans 18 residues. Germline V gene lookup returns CDR1 SGHTA and CDR2 FQGNSA. Use of 60 Vbeta and 13 Jbeta primers characterized the PCR. Assay: immunoSEQ multiplex PCR; the TCRdb copy retains only in-frame clones and omits some. The sample holds 170,000 or so clones, around 83% seen once. A remark on this clone: Its antigen is unidentified.

The sequence was obtained from a man aged 50-59 years in good health and CMV-seronegative. The sequenced material came from PBMCs. The chain uses TRBV7-2 and TRBJ2-5; 14 bases align to TRBD2. The CDR3 sequence: CASSFGTSGGEYQETQYF. DNA of the CDR3: TGTGCCAGCAGCTTCGGGACTAGCGGGGGTGAATACCAAGAGACCCAGTACTTC.